The T cell receptor beta chain described here comes from a study of cytomegalovirus exposure and HLA in healthy donors. Germline V gene sequence: CDR1 KGHSH, CDR2 LQKENI. V lost 3 bases and J 9 bases, leaving 12 bases between the germline ends. The CDR3 extends over 13 amino acids. A multiplex PCR was run with 60 Vbeta primers and 13 Jbeta primers. Sequenced by immunoSEQ multiplex PCR; TCRdb stores in-frame clones only, minus some. The table records 100,000 to 150,000 clones, 80% of them present only once. The sample was PBMCs. V gene TRBV18 combines with J gene TRBJ1-5; tentative D call: TRBD1 (5 bases). The receptor comes from a young man in good health and CMV-seronegative. The CDR3 here is CASSPIRDGPQHF. DNA for the CDR3: TGTGCCAGCTCACCGATCAGGGATGGGCCCCAGCATTTT.